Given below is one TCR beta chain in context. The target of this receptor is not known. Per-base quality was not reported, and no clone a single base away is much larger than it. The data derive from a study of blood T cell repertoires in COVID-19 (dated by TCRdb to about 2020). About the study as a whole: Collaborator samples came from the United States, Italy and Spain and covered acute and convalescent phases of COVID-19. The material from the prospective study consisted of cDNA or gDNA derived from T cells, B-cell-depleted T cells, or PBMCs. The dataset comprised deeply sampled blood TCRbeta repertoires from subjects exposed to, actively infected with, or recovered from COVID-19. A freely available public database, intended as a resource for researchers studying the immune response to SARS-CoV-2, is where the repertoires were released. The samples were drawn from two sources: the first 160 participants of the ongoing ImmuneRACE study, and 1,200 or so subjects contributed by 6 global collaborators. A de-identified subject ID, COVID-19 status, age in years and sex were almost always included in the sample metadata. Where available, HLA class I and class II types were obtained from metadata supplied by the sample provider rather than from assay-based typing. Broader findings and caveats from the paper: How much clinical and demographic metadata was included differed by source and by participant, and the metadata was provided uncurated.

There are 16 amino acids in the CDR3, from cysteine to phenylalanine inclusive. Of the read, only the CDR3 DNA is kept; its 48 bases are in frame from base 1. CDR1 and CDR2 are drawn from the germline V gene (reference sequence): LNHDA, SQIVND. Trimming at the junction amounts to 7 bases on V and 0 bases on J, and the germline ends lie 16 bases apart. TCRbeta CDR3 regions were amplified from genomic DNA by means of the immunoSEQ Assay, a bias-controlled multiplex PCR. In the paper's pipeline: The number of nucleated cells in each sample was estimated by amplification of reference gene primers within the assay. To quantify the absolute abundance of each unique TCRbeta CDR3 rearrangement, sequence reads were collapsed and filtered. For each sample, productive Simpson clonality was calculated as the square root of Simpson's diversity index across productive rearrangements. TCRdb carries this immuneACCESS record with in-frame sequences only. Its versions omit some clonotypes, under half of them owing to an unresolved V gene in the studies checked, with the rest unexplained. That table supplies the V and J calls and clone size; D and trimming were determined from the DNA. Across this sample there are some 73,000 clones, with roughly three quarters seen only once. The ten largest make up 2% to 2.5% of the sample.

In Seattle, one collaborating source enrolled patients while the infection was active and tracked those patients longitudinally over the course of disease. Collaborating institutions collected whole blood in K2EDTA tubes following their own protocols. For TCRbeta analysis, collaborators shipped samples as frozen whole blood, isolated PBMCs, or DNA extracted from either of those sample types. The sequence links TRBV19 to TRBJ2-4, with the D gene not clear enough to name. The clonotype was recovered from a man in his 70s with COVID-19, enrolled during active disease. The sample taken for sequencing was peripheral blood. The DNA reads TGTGCCAGTAACGGTGGGCCAGCTCTAGCCAAAAACATTCAGTACTTC. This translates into CASNGGPALAKNIQYF.